The clone carrying this T cell receptor (beta chain) was seen a few times. V gave up 5 bases and J gave up 7 bases; unmatched junction bases: 4. The CDR3 consists of 12 residues. The germline gives CDR1 LGHNT, CDR2 FRNRAP. The PCR employed 60 Vbeta primers together with 13 Jbeta primers. Profiled with immunoSEQ multiplex PCR; TCRdb holds only in-frame clones, not every one. The sample carries under 150,000 clones, about four fifths recorded once. This specimen comes from a study of cytomegalovirus exposure and HLA in healthy donors. What was sequenced was PBMCs. This receptor was identified in a middle-aged woman in good health and CMV-seronegative. The chain employs TRBV12-5 and TRBJ1-2; 7 bases fit TRBD1. Written as DNA, the CDR3 is TGTGCTAGTGGTCGGACAGGCCCTGGCTACACCTTC. It is translated as CASGRTGPGYTF.